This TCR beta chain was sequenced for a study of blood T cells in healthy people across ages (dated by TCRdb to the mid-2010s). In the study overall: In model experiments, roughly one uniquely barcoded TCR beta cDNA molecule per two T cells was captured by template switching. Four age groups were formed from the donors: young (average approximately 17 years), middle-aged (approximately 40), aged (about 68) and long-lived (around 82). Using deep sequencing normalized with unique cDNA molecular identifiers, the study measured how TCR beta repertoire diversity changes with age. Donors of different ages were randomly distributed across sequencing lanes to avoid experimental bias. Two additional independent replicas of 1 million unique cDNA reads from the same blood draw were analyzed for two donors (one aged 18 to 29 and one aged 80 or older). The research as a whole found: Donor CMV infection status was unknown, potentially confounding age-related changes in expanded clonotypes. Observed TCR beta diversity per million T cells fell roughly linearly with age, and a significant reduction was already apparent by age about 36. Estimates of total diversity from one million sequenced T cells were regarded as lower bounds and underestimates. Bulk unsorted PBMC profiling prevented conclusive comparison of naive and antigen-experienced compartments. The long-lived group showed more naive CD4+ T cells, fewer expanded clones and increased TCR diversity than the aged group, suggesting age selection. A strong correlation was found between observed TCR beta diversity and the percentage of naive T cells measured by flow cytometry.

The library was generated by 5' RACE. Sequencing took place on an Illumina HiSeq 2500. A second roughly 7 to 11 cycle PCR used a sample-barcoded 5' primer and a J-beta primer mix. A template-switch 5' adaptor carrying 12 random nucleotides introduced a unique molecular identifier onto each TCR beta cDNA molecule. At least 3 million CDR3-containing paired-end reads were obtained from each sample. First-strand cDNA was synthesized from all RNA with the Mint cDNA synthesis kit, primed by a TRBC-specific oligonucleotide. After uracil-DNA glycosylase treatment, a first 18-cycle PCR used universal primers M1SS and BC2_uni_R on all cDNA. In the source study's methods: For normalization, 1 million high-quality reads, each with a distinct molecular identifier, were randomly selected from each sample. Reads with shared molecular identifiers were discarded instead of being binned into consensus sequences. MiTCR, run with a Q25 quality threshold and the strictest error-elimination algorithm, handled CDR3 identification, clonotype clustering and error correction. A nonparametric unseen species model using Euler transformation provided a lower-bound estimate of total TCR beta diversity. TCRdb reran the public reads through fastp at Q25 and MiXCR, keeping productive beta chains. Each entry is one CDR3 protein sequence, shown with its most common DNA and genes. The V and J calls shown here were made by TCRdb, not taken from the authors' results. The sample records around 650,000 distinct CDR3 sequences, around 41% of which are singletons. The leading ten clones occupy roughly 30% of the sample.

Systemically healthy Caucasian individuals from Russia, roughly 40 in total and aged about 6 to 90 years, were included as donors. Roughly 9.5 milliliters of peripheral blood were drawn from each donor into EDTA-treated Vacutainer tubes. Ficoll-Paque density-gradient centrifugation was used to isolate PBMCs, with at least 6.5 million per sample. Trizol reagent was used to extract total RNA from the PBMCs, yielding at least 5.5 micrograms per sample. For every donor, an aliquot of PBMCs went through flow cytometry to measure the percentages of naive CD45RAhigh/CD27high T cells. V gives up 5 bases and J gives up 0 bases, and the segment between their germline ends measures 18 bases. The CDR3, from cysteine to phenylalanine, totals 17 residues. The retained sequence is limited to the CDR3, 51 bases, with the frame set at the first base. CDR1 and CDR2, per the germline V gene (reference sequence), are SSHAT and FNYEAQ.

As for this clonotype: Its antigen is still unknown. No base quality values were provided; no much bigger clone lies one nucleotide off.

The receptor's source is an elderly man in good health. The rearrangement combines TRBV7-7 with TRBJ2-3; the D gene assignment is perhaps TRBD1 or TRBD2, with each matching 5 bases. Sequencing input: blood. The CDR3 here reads CASSPLLGGTSTDTQYF. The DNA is TGTGCCAGCAGCCCCCTCCTTGGGGGAACTAGCACAGATACGCAGTATTTT.